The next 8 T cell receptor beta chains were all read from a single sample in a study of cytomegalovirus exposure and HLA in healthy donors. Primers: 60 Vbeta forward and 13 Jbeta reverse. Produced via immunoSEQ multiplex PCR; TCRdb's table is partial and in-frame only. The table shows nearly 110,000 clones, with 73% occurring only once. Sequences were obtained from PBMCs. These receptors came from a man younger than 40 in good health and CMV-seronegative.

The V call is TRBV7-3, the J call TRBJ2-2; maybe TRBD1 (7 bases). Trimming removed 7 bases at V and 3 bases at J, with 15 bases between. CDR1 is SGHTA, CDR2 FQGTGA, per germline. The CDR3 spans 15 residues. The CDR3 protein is CASTQGGGDTGELFF. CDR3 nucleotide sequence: TGTGCCAGCACCCAAGGGGGCGGGGACACCGGGGAGCTGTTTTTT.

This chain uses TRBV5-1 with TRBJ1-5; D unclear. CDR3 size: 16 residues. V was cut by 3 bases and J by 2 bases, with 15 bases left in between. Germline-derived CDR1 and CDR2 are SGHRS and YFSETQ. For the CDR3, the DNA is TGCGCCAGCAGCTGGCCACAGAGGGAGGGCAATCAGCCCCAGCATTTT. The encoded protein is CASSWPQREGNQPQHF.

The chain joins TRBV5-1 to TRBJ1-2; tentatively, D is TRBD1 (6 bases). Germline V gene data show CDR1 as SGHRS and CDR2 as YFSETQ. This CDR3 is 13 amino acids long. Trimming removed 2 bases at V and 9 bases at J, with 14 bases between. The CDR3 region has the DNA TGCGCCAGCAGCTTACAGGGCAGGGAAAGCTACACCTTC. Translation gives CASSLQGRESYTF.

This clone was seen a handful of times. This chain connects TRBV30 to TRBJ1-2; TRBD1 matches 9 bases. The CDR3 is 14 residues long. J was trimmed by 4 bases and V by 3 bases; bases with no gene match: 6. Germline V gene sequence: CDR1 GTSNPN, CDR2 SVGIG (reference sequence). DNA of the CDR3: TGTGCCTGGAGCCTGGGACAGGGAAGCTATGGCTACACCTTC. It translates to CAWSLGQGSYGYTF. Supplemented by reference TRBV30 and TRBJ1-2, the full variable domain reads SQTIHQWPATLVQPVGSPLSLECTVEGTSNPNLYWYRQAAGRGLQLLFYSVGIGQISSEVPQNLSASRPQDRQFILSSKKLLLSDSGFYLCAWSLGQGSYGYTFGSGTRLTVV.

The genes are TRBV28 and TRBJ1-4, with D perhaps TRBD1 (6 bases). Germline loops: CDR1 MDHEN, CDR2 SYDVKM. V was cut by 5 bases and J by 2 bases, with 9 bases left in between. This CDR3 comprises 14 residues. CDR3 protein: CASSPDRTNEKLFF. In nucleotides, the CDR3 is TGTGCCAGCAGTCCCGACAGGACTAATGAAAAACTGTTTTTT.

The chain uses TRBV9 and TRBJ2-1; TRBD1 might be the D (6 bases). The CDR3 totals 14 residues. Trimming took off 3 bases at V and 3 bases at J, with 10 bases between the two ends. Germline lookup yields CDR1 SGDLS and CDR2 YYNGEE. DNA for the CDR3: TGTGCCAGCAGCGCCGAGACAGGCTACAATGAGCAGTTCTTC. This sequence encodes CASSAETGYNEQFF.

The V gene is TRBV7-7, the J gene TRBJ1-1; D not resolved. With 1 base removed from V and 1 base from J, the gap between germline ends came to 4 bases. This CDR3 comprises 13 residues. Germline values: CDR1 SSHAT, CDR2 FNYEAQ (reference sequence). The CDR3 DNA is TGTGCCAGCAGCTTAGACAAGAACACTGAAGCTTTCTTT. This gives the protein CASSLDKNTEAFF.

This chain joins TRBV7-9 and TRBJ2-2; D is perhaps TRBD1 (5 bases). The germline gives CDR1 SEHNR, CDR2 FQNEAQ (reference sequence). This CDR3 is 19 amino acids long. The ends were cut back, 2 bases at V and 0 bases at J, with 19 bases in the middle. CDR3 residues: CASSLRQPNLSPNTGELFF. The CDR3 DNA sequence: TGTGCCAGCAGCTTAAGACAGCCCAACTTATCACCGAACACCGGGGAGCTGTTTTTT.